This TCR beta chain was identified in a study of blood T cell repertoires in COVID-19. Study-level information: Italy, Spain and the United States were the sources of the convalescent and acute COVID-19 samples. T cells, B-cell-depleted T cells, or PBMCs supplied cDNA or gDNA.

This clone was counted between two and nine times. In the authors' methods: Nucleated cell number was recorded as an estimate derived from reference gene primer amplification. Measured with immunoSEQ multiplex PCR; TCRdb has only the in-frame clones, and not every one. V and J calls and clone size come straight from that table; D and trimming were deduced from the DNA. This sample has about 99,000 clones, with 84% found just once. Germline CDR1 reads LGHNA; CDR2 reads YSLEER. V was pared by 0 bases and J by 1 base, with 6 bases between. This CDR3 region has 14 residues. Sequencing was performed on peripheral blood. V gene TRBV4-3 combines with J gene TRBJ1-1; the D is unclear. This clonotype was obtained from a man aged 60-69 years with acute or convalescent COVID-19. CDR3 residues: CASSQDGANTEAFF. The CDR3 DNA follows: TGCGCCAGCAGCCAAGATGGAGCGAACACTGAAGCTTTCTTT.